This T cell receptor beta chain was sequenced during a study of CD8+ T cells in alopecia areata. Study-wide results and limits: Scalp lesions, especially in alopecia totalis/universalis, had higher clonality than normal scalp.

CD4+ and CD8+ T cells were sorted from PBMCs stained for CD3, CD4 and CD8. The authors extracted RNA and reverse transcribed it into cDNA as the sequencing template. Measured with immunoSEQ multiplex PCR; TCRdb has only the in-frame clones, and not every one. The sample has 90,000 to 150,000 clones, roughly 68% seen once. This clone occurred a few times. Antigen unknown. The TCR sequence derives from a human donor in good health. What was sequenced was CD4+ T cells sorted from blood.

The CDR3 here is CASSRGGGKDTQYF. CDR3 coding DNA: TGTGCCAGCAGTCGGGGAGGGGGCAAAGATACGCAGTATTTT. This sequence joins TRBV6-5 and TRBJ2-3; tentatively, D is TRBD1 or TRBD2 (7 bases each). V was shortened by 5 bases and J by 5 bases, with 14 bases between the two germline ends. CDR1 and CDR2 (germline): MNHEY, SVGAGI. The CDR3 is made up of 14 amino acids.